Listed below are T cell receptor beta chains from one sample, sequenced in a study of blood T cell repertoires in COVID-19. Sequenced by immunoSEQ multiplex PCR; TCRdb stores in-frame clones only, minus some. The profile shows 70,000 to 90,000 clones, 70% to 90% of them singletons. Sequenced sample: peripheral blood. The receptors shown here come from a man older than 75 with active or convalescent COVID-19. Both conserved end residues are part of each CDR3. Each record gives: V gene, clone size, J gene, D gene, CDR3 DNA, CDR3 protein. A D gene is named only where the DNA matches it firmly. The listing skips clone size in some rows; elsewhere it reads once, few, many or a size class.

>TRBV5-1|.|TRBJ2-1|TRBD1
TGCGCCAGCAGCTTGGCCCGGACAGGGTTCAATGAGCAGTTCTTC
CASSLARTGFNEQFF
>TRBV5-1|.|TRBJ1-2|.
TGCGCCAGCAGCTCGCAGGGCATTGATGGCTACACCTTC
CASSSQGIDGYTF
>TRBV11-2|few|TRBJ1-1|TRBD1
TGTGCCAGCAGCAGACAGGGGAACACTGAAGCTTTCTTT
CASSRQGNTEAFF
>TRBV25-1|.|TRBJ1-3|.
TGTGCCAGCCGGGACATTAACTCTGGAAACACCATATATTTT
CASRDINSGNTIYF
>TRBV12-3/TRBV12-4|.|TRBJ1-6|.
TGTGCCAGCACCCCAGAGGTCCTTTCACCCCTCCACTTT
CASTPEVLSPLHF
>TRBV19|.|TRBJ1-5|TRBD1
TGTGCCAGTAGTAGCCGGGACAGGGGGCGGAGCAATCAGCCCCAGCATTTT
CASSSRDRGRSNQPQHF
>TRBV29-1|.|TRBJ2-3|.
TGCACCTCAACACAGCTTAGCACAGATACGCAGTATTTT
CTSTQLSTDTQYF
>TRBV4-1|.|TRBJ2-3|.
TGCGCCAGCAGCCAAGATGAGAGGAGGGGGCTAACAGATACGCAGTATTTT
CASSQDERRGLTDTQYF
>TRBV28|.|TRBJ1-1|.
TGTGCCAGCAGCTCTGGGGGGACTGTGGGCACTGAAGCTTTCTTT
CASSSGGTVGTEAFF
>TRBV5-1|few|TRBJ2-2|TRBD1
TGCGCCAGCAGCCGGACTGGGACAGGATACACCGGGGAGCTGTTTTTT
CASSRTGTGYTGELFF
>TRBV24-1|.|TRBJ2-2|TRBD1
TGTGCCACCAGTGATCCGACAGGGAGCACCGGGGAGCTGTTTTTT
CATSDPTGSTGELFF
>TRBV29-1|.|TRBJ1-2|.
TGCAGCGCCAAACCCCAATCGGTGGTGAACTATGGCTACACCTTC
CSAKPQSVVNYGYTF
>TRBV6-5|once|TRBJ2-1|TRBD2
TGTGCCAGCAGTTACGATGGGACTAGCGGGGTTAAGCAGTTCTTC
CASSYDGTSGVKQFF
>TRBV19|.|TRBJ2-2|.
TGTGCCAGTAGTATGGGGGGAGGGGGACATCGGGCCGGGGAGCTGTTTTTT
CASSMGGGGHRAGELFF
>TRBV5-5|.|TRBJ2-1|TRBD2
TGTGCCAGCAGTCGAGATTCGCGGGAGTTTAACAATGAGCAGTTCTTC
CASSRDSREFNNEQFF
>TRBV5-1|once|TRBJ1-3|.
TGCGCCAGCAGCTTGGCAGCGGGAAGCTCTGGAAACACCATATATTTT
CASSLAAGSSGNTIYF
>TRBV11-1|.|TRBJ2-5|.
TGTGCCAGCAGCCCCCGGTTGGCCGCGGGCGAAGAGACCCAGTACTTC
CASSPRLAAGEETQYF
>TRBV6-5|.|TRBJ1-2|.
TGTGCCAGCGGAGTTGGGACGGGAGCTAACTATGGCTACACCTTC
CASGVGTGANYGYTF
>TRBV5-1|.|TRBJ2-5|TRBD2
TGCGCCAGCAGCCCTGGACTAGGGGAGACCCAGTACTTC
CASSPGLGETQYF
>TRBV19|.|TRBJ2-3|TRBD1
TGTGCCAGTAGTATAGATGGGACAGAGGGATCTACAGATACGCAGTATTTT
CASSIDGTEGSTDTQYF
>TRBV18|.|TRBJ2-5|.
TGTGCCAGCTCACCCGCAGTCCAAGAGACCCAGTACTTC
CASSPAVQETQYF
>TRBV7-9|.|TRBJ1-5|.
TGTGCCAGCAGCTTGGGAGATCAGCCCCAGCATTTT
CASSLGDQPQHF
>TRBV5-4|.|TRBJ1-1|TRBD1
TGTGCCAGCAGCAAATACTCGACAGGGCGGAACACTGAAGCTTTCTTT
CASSKYSTGRNTEAFF
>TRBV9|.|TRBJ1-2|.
TGTGCCAGCAGCGCGCACAGGGTGGGGCAATCGGATGGCTACACCTTC
CASSAHRVGQSDGYTF
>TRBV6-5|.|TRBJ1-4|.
TGTGCCAGCAGTCAGACTGCTAACAATGAAAAACTGTTTTTT
CASSQTANNEKLFF
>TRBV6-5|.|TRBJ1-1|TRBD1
TGTGCCAGCAGTACGGGACAGAGCCAGAATACTGAAGCTTTCTTT
CASSTGQSQNTEAFF
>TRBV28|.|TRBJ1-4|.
TGTGCCAGCAACCAGGGATTTAATGAAAAACTGTTTTTT
CASNQGFNEKLFF
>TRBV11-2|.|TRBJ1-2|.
TGTGCCAGCAGCTTAAACACAGGGTTCTATGGCTACACCTTC
CASSLNTGFYGYTF
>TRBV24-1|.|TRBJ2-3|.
TGTGCCACCAGTGATTTCCGCAGGGGAGACACAGATACGCAGTATTTT
CATSDFRRGDTDTQYF
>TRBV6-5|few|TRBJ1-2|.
TGTGCCAGCAGTTTCAGATTCTACACCTTC
CASSFRFYTF
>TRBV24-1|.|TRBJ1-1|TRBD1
TGTGCCACCAGTGATGGGGACAGGGCGAGGACTGAAGCTTTCTTT
CATSDGDRARTEAFF
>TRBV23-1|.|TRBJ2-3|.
TGCGCCACGTCGGGGACATTCACAGATACGCAGTATTTT
CATSGTFTDTQYF
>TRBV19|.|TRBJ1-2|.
TGTGCCAGTAGTTTCCCTGCGGGGCGGGAAGGCTACACCTTC
CASSFPAGREGYTF
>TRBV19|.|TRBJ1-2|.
TGTGCCAGTAAGAACATCGACACCTATGGCTACACCTTC
CASKNIDTYGYTF
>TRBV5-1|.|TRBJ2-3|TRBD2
TGCGCCAGCAGCTTCAGAACTAGCGCTGGCACAGATACGCAGTATTTT
CASSFRTSAGTDTQYF
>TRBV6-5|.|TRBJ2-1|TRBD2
TGTGCCAGCAGTCAACCCCTAGCGGGGGTATCTGAGCAGTTCTTC
CASSQPLAGVSEQFF
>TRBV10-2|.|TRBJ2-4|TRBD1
TGCGCCAGCAGTGAGCAGGGGGCGGACATTCAGTACTTC
CASSEQGADIQYF
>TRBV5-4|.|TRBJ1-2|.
TGTGCCAGCAGCTTGGGACAGCTTTATGGCTACACCTTC
CASSLGQLYGYTF
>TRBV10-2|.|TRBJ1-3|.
TGCGCCAGCAGTGAGCAGGGGGGAAACACCATATATTTT
CASSEQGGNTIYF
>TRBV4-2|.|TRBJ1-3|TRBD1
TGTGCCAGCAGCCAAGCTGGGGGACAGGGTTACTCTGGAAACACCATATATTTT
CASSQAGGQGYSGNTIYF
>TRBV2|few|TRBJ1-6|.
TGTGCCAGCAGTCCTGACAGGAATTCACCCCTCCACTTT
CASSPDRNSPLHF
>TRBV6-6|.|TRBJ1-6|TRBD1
TGTGCCAGCAGTTACTCGCCAGGGGGTGGTTCACCCCTCCACTTT
CASSYSPGGGSPLHF
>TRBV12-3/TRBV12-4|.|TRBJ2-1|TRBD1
TGTGCCAGCAGACTCACAGGGGCGGGTGAGCAGTTCTTC
CASRLTGAGEQFF
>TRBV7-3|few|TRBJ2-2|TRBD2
TGTGCCAGCAGCCAGGGGACTAGCCGGACCGGGGAGCTGTTTTTT
CASSQGTSRTGELFF
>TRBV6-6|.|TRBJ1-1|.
TGTGCCAGCAGTTTTGACAGGCCCCCTCGGGGCACTGAAGCTTTCTTT
CASSFDRPPRGTEAFF
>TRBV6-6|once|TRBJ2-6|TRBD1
TGTGCCAGCAGTCAACAGGGGGGTTCCTTTGGGGCCAACGTCCTGACTTTC
CASSQQGGSFGANVLTF
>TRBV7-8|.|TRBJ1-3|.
TGTGCCAGCAGCGGTGGCAGGGTTCCCCGCTCTGGAAACACCATATATTTT
CASSGGRVPRSGNTIYF
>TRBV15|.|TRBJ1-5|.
TGTGCCACCAGCAGAGTTAAGGGAGTGGTTGATCAGCCCCAGCATTTT
CATSRVKGVVDQPQHF
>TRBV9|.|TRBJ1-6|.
TGTGCCAGCAGCAAACTAGGGGGTTCACCCCTCCACTTT
CASSKLGGSPLHF
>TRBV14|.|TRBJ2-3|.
TGTGCCAGCAGCCAACGACTAGACACAGATACGCAGTATTTT
CASSQRLDTDTQYF
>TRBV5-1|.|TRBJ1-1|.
TGCGCCAGCAGCTCCAACTTGAACACTGAAGCTTTCTTT
CASSSNLNTEAFF
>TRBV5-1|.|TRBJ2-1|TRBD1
TGCGCCAGCAGCATGGGACAGGGGCGGGTTGAGCAGTTCTTC
CASSMGQGRVEQFF
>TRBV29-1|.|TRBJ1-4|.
TGCAGCGCCCAGGGCGGAGGGAATGAAAAACTGTTTTTT
CSAQGGGNEKLFF
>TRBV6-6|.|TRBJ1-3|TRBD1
TGTGCCAGCAGTTATGGGACAGGGAAAGGAAACACCATATATTTT
CASSYGTGKGNTIYF
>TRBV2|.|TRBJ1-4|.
TGTGCCAGTCTACAGGGCTATAGGGCTAATGAAAAACTGTTTTTT
CASLQGYRANEKLFF
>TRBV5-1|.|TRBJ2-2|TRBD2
TGCGCCAGCAGCTTGTACGGGGGGTTGGATTCGAACACCGGGGAGCTGTTTTTT
CASSLYGGLDSNTGELFF
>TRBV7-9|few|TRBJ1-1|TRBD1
TGTGCCAGCAGCTTGGGAGCCGGGACAGGGGGTAGCACTGAAGCTTTCTTT
CASSLGAGTGGSTEAFF